The rows below give T cell receptor beta chains drawn from one sample of a study of shared clonotypes between healthy human individuals. TCRdb keeps only in-frame clones here, not all; method: immunoSEQ multiplex PCR. The profile shows 800,000 or so clones, about 97% of them singletons. Material for sequencing was naive CD8+ T cells sorted from blood. Receptor source: a man aged 30 to 39 in good health. CDR3s include the opening cysteine and the closing phenylalanine or tryptophan. Only part of the rows carry a size: once, few, many, or a class if the clone is expanded.

length: 12; size: NA; V: TRBV7-9; CDR3: CASTETPYEQYF
length: 13; size: once; V: TRBV7-9; CDR3: CASSLLLQETQYF
length: 16; size: NA; V: TRBV7-9; CDR3: CASSLQDRGPGGELFF
length: 12; size: few; V: TRBV5-4; CDR3: CASRSGNNEQFF
length: 15; size: NA; V: TRBV5-1; CDR3: CASSFSGVTAGELFF
length: 12; size: NA; V: TRBV9; CDR3: CASRDPTGELFF
length: 14; size: NA; V: TRBV27; CDR3: CASAWGSFDYEQYF
length: 13; size: NA; V: TRBV10-3; CDR3: CAISWDFSYEQYF
length: 16; size: NA; V: TRBV5-1; CDR3: CASSLVLAGGRETQYF
length: 18; size: NA; V: TRBV10-3; CDR3: CAISETLLAGGSYNEQFF
length: 15; size: once; V: TRBV7-9; CDR3: CASSATGGRADTQYF
length: 14; size: NA; V: TRBV27; CDR3: CASSLGVGGTEAFF
length: 13; size: NA; V: TRBV2; CDR3: CASSVEVTYEQYF
length: 16; size: NA; V: TRBV9; CDR3: CASSVAAGTTHYGYTF
length: 14; size: NA; V: TRBV28; CDR3: CASSLGQGNTEAFF
length: 13; size: NA; V: TRBV2; CDR3: CASSPTEEVEQFF
length: 16; size: NA; V: TRBV7-9; CDR3: CASSPASGMGQETQYF